The T cell receptor (beta chain) under discussion was sequenced for a study of sequential checkpoint blockade in melanoma. Background on the study: Maintenance nivolumab came after either treatment sequence.

Measured with immunoSEQ multiplex PCR; TCRdb has only the in-frame clones, and not every one. The sample records 15,000 to 20,000 clones, 55% to 80% being singletons. Treatment meaning: randomized to nivolumab then ipilimumab (arm A) or the reverse (arm B). None of the patients previously received DNA-damaging chemotherapy. Live CD3+CD8+ CD19− CD56− cells were sorted from PBMCs. This CDR3 contains 19 residues. Germline CDR1 is SGHTA and CDR2 is FQGNSA. Unmatched junction bases numbered 15, after V lost 5 bases and J lost 2 bases. This clone was recorded only once. The V gene is TRBV7-2, the J gene TRBJ2-7; 13 bases match TRBD2. The starting material was CD8+ T cells sorted from blood (inferred from file names), obtained from a patient given nivolumab and ipilimumab in sequence. The receptor's source is a human donor with melanoma. Here the CDR3 DNA reads TGTGCCAGCAGCCCCCGGACTAGCGGGAGACACGGGGGGGCCTACGAGCAGTACTTC. This sequence encodes CASSPRTSGRHGGAYEQYF.